This T cell receptor (beta chain) was documented in a study of long-term antiretroviral therapy in people with HIV. Whole-study results and caveats: It was observed that HIV repertoires exhibited narrower CDR3 length ranges than controls.

Germline loops: CDR1 ENHRY, CDR2 SYGVKD. The CDR3 adds up to 12 amino acids, both ends counted. immunoSEQ v3.0 was run at survey level. Generated by immunoSEQ multiplex PCR, the TCRdb table keeps only in-frame clones and is missing some. The sample lists about 24,000 clones; around four fifths were seen once. This clone was seen more than once but under ten times. Its cognate antigen is unknown. Since no conserved phenylalanine or tryptophan closes the CDR3, a read error is the likely cause. The limits of the CDR3 on the DNA are not certain, so only TCRdb's listed CDR3 is given. The rearrangement links TRBV10-3 to TRBJ1-1; the table's D call of TRBD1 was not tested on the DNA. Sequenced here: unsorted PBMCs, sampled 0.4 years after starting antiretroviral therapy. This TCR was sampled from a man between 50 and 59 years old with HIV. This CDR3 reads CAISEFVESGTR.